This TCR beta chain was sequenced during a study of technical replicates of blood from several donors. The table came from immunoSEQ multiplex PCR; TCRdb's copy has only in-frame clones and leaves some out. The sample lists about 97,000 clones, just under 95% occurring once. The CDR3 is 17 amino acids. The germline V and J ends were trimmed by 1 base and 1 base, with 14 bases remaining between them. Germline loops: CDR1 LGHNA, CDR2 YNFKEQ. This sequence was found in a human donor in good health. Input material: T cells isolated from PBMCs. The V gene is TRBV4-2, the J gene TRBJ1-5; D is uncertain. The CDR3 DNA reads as TGTGCCAGCAGCCAAGGTCTCGGGTACGGGAGCAATCAGCCCCAGCATTTT. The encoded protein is CASSQGLGYGSNQPQHF.